One and the same sample provided the 9 T cell receptor beta chains below, sequenced in a study of T cells in Graves' hyperthyroidism and ophthalmopathy (dated by TCRdb to between 2019 and 2020). Libraries were made using multiplex PCR. This sample was sequenced with an Illumina HiSeq 2000. The TCR beta CDR3 regions were amplified from RNA transcripts. The first round of RT-PCR for the TCR CDR3 was performed with the HTBI primer set and the Qiagen OneStep RT-PCR kit. Clones were called with MiXCR by TCRdb after fastp trimmed the public reads at Q25, and only in-frame beta chains were retained. Rows matching on CDR3 protein sequence are summarized as one entry with the most common DNA and genes. Across this sample there are fewer than 400,000 distinct CDR3 sequences, with roughly 15% seen only once. The ten most abundant clones make up approximately 33% of the sample. Sequenced sample: blood. The receptors shown here come from a man younger than 45 with Graves' hyperthyroidism.

V is TRBV9 and J is TRBJ1-5; 7 nucleotides agree with TRBD1. The CDR3 spans 17 residues. Germline trimming cut 4 bases from V and 1 base from J; bases unmatched to any gene: 11. Germline-derived CDR1 and CDR2 are SGDLS and YYNGEE. The CDR3 is CASSLTGTATSNQPQHF. The CDR3 DNA sequence: TGTGCCAGCAGCCTTACCGGGACAGCGACGAGCAATCAGCCCCAGCATTTT. Together with reference TRBV9 and TRBJ1-5, the CDR3 gives the full variable domain: DSGVTQTPKHLITATGQRVTLRCSPRSGDLSVYWYQQSLDQGLQFLIQYYNGEERAKGNILERFSAQQFPDLHSELNLSSLELGDSALYFCASSLTGTATSNQPQHFGDGTRLSIL.

This clonotype was recorded at least ten times. This chain links TRBV11-2 with TRBJ2-3, with unresolved D. The CDR3 contains 13 residues. From germline, CDR1 is SGHAT and CDR2 FQNNGV. V was clipped by 6 bases and J by 2 bases, with 9 bases between them. The CDR3 nucleotides read TGTGCCAGCAGGGCTTTATCCACAGATACGCAGTATTTT. It specifies CASRALSTDTQYF.

The table lists this clonotype with many counts. J is TRBJ1-3 and V is TRBV7-2; weak D call: TRBD1 (5 bases). CDR1 and CDR2 from the germline V gene are SGHTA and FQGNSA. Trimming left V 5 bases short and J 4 bases short, with 9 bases between. The CDR3 sequence is 13 residues long. This chain's CDR3 is CASSSRGGNTIYF. The CDR3 DNA is TGTGCCAGCAGCAGTAGGGGCGGAAACACCATATATTTT.

This clonotype was counted only a few times. The rearrangement uses TRBV29-1 and TRBJ2-7, with 8 bases that match TRBD1. Germline V CDR1 and CDR2: SQVTM, ANQGSEA. The CDR3 spans 14 residues. The V gene end was trimmed by 4 bases and the J gene end by 1 base; junction bases not matched to a gene: 6. The CDR3 region is CSVARRGLSYEQYF. The CDR3 DNA sequence: TGCAGCGTTGCCCGCAGGGGGCTTTCCTACGAGCAGTACTTC.

This clonotype showed up just a few times. The chain carries TRBV30 and TRBJ2-1, with D possibly matching TRBD1 (6 bases). The CDR3 is made up of 15 amino acids. Trimming took 0 bases from V and 4 from J, leaving 13 bases between them. Germline lookup yields CDR1 GTSNPN and CDR2 SVGIG (reference sequence). CDR3 coding DNA: TGTGCCTGGAGTGTACAGGACAGTAGATACAATGAGCAGTTCTTC. Translated: CAWSVQDSRYNEQFF.

This clonotype was recorded a few times. This chain uses TRBV27 with TRBJ2-7, with unresolved D. This CDR3 is 13 amino acids long. Between the trimmed V and J ends, which lost 0 bases and 5 bases, there was a span of 8 bases. Germline CDR1 reads MNHEY; CDR2 reads SMNVEV (reference sequence). The CDR3 here is CASSLSIHDEQYF. In DNA, the CDR3 is TGTGCCAGCAGTTTATCGATCCACGACGAGCAGTACTTC.

The V and J genes are TRBV5-1 and TRBJ1-2; 8 nucleotides line up with TRBD1. J lost 6 bases, V lost 0 bases, and 10 bases had no gene match. Per germline, CDR1 SGHRS and CDR2 YFSETQ. The CDR3 contains 16 residues. The CDR3 DNA sequence: TGCGCCAGCAGCTTGGCCCCAGGGGGCGCGGAGGATGGCTACACCTTC. Encoded protein: CASSLAPGGAEDGYTF.

This clonotype appeared many times. The chain's CDR3 is CASSQQREAYNEQFF. DNA for the CDR3: TGTGCCAGCAGCCAACAGCGGGAGGCCTACAATGAGCAGTTCTTC. The chain joins TRBV7-2 to TRBJ2-1, with 9 bases identical to TRBD2. Germline V gene data show CDR1 as SGHTA and CDR2 as FQGNSA. The CDR3 length is 15 residues. With V trimmed by 5 bases and J by 2 bases, 4 bases remained unmatched.

This clonotype has a handful of counts. V is TRBV11-2 and J is TRBJ2-2; D not resolved. Germline lookup yields CDR1 SGHAT and CDR2 FQNNGV. This CDR3 comprises 15 residues. Trimming pared 1 base from V and 2 bases from J, leaving 8 bases between. For the CDR3, the DNA is TGTGCCAGCAGCTTAGGACATCTAAACACCGGGGAGCTGTTTTTT. Translation: CASSLGHLNTGELFF.